The 4 T cell receptor beta chains below were found in one sample sequenced in a study of OX40 agonist ivuxolimab in advanced cancers. Clones were read by immunoSEQ multiplex PCR, and TCRdb kept only the in-frame ones, dropping some. Here the sample spans 65,000 to 95,000 clones, roughly nine tenths being singletons. The sample here was CD4+ or CD8+ T cells sorted from blood, taken in a trial of the OX40 agonist ivuxolimab. These receptors were obtained from an adult with an advanced solid tumor such as melanoma, head and neck, liver or kidney cancer.

The V gene is TRBV7-2, the J gene TRBJ2-3; 9 bases fit TRBD2. The CDR3 sequence is 14 residues long. With 5 bases clipped from V and 4 bases from J, the junction kept 4 bases outside the gene matches. Looked up from germline, CDR1 is SGHTA and CDR2 is FQGNSA. The CDR3 nucleotides are TGTGCCAGCAGCCTTAGCGGGAGTGCAGATACGCAGTATTTT. Translated: CASSLSGSADTQYF.

The rearrangement links TRBV11-1 to TRBJ2-1; possibly TRBD1 for D (5 bases). Trimming took off 2 bases at V and 3 bases at J, with 11 bases between the two ends. Germline V CDR1 and CDR2: SGHAT, FQDESV (reference sequence). The CDR3 contains 15 residues. CDR3: CASSLLQGGYNEQFF. The CDR3 DNA follows: TGTGCCAGCAGCTTACTGCAGGGTGGCTACAATGAGCAGTTCTTC.

This chain links TRBV28 with TRBJ2-4; unclear D gene. This CDR3 comprises 12 residues. Trimming left V 1 base short and J 9 bases short, with 7 bases between. Germline values: CDR1 MDHEN, CDR2 SYDVKM. The CDR3 here is CASSLFPTIQYF. CDR3 bases: TGTGCCAGCAGTTTATTCCCAACCATTCAGTACTTC. The complete variable domain, with remaining parts taken from reference TRBV28 and TRBJ2-4, reads DVKVTQSSRYLVKRTGEKVFLECVQDMDHENMFWYRQDPGLGLRLIYFSYDVKMKEKGDIPEGYSVSREKKERFSLILESASTNQTSMYLCASSLFPTIQYFGAGTRLSVL.

V usage is TRBV6-1 and J usage is TRBJ2-3; D is unresolved. V shed 5 bases and J shed 3 bases, with 9 bases lying between them. This CDR3 spans 13 amino acids. Germline lookup yields CDR1 MNHNS and CDR2 SASEGT. The CDR3 nucleotides are TGTGCCAGCAGTCTCCGCAGGACAGATACGCAGTATTTT. Translated, it gives CASSLRRTDTQYF.